This entry lists 24 T cell receptor beta chains sequenced from one sample in a study of blood T cell repertoires in COVID-19. Clones were read by immunoSEQ multiplex PCR, and TCRdb kept only the in-frame ones, dropping some. The table has more than 150,000 clones, 85% to 90% seen once. Sequenced: peripheral blood. The receptors were gathered from a man over 45 with acute or convalescent COVID-19.

The chain is built from TRBV4-1 and TRBJ2-5; 7 bases are shared with TRBD1. Germline CDR1 MGHRA, CDR2 YSYEKL. Trimming cost V 0 bases and J 1 base; bases outside gene matches: 8. This CDR3 region has 17 residues. The CDR3: CASSQDLFRDSQETQYF. The CDR3 nucleotides read TGCGCCAGCAGCCAAGATCTTTTTCGGGACAGCCAAGAGACCCAGTACTTC.

Only one count was recorded for this clone. The rearrangement uses TRBV15 and TRBJ1-4, with D unresolved. CDR3 length: 11 residues. Germline V gene lookup returns CDR1 LNHNV and CDR2 YYDKDF (reference sequence). The V end lost 9 bases, the J end lost 5 bases, and 7 bases lay between the germline ends. The CDR3 region is CATQRNEKLFF. The CDR3, as DNA: TGTGCCACTCAGAGGAATGAAAAACTGTTTTTT.

This clone was seen a handful of times. The rearrangement joins TRBV7-9 to TRBJ2-2, with 7 positions matching TRBD1. With 5 bases clipped from V and 6 bases from J, the junction kept 9 bases outside the gene matches. This CDR3 comprises 15 residues. Germline-derived CDR1 and CDR2 are SEHNR and FQNEAQ (reference sequence). The CDR3 reads CASSPQGKRSGELFF. In DNA, the CDR3 is TGTGCCAGCAGCCCACAGGGGAAGCGTTCCGGGGAGCTGTTTTTT.

The chain is built from TRBV4-2 and TRBJ2-1; 7 positions match TRBD2. J lost 3 bases, V lost 4 bases, and 9 bases had no gene match. This CDR3 contains 16 residues. Looked up from germline, CDR1 is LGHNA and CDR2 is YNFKEQ. For the CDR3, the DNA is TGTGCCAGCAGCCTCCAAGGACTAGGGCACTACAATGAGCAGTTCTTC. This translates into CASSLQGLGHYNEQFF.

CDR3 nucleotide sequence: TGTGCCAGCAGCTTGGAGGACAGCTACACTGAAGCTTTCTTT. Its protein product is CASSLEDSYTEAFF. The rearrangement links TRBV5-4 to TRBJ1-1, with a weak D call TRBD1 (6 bases). This CDR3 region has 14 residues. Trimming left V 0 bases short and J 3 bases short, with 9 bases between. The germline V gene has CDR1 SGHNT and CDR2 YYREEE (reference sequence).

V usage is TRBV7-2 and J usage is TRBJ1-4, with TRBD1 as a possible D gene (6 bases). The CDR3 sequence is 13 residues long. CDR1 and CDR2 from the germline V gene are SGHTA and FQGNSA. V was cut by 7 bases and J by 8 bases, with 14 bases left in between. The CDR3 nucleotides are TGTGCCAGCACCCAAGTGGGGGCCGAAAAACTGTTTTTT. It specifies CASTQVGAEKLFF.

The count of this clone is one. The chain couples TRBV7-9 to TRBJ1-4; possibly TRBD1 for D (6 bases). Trimming left V 5 bases short and J 5 bases short, with 12 bases between. In germline, CDR1 is SEHNR, CDR2 FQNEAQ (reference sequence). This CDR3 is 14 amino acids long. The CDR3 here is CASSLGGINEKLFF. CDR3 DNA: TGTGCCAGCAGCCTTGGGGGCATAAATGAAAAACTGTTTTTT.

The chain uses TRBV7-6 and TRBJ2-1; 12 bases map to TRBD2. Trimming at V came to 0 bases and at J to 10 bases, leaving 4 bases not matched to a gene. CDR3 length: 15 amino acids. Germline V lookup: CDR1 SGHVS, CDR2 FNYEAQ. The CDR3 reads CASSLATSGSGEQFF. DNA of the CDR3: TGTGCCAGCAGCTTAGCGACTAGCGGGAGCGGGGAGCAGTTCTTC.

The J gene is TRBJ2-1, the V gene TRBV19; 7 bases match TRBD2. V shed 3 bases, J shed 9 bases, and the junction held 11 bases outside the gene matches. There are 15 residues in the CDR3. Germline-derived CDR1 and CDR2 are LNHDA and SQIVND (reference sequence). The CDR3 nucleotides read TGTGCCAGTAGTATTTTGAATCGGGGGGAGGTTGAGCAGTTCTTC. Translated, it gives CASSILNRGEVEQFF.

This chain links TRBV9 with TRBJ2-3; 13 bases match TRBD2. Trimming at V came to 4 bases and at J to 5 bases, leaving 10 bases not matched to a gene. Germline assignment: CDR1 SGDLS and CDR2 YYNGEE. The CDR3 loop spans 17 amino acids. CDR3 sequence: CASSPGLAGTFEDTQYF. CDR3 coding DNA: TGTGCCAGCAGCCCGGGACTAGCGGGGACTTTTGAAGATACGCAGTATTTT.

The J gene is TRBJ2-7, the V gene TRBV6-1; 9 bases are a match to TRBD1. CDR3 length: 15 residues. The germline V gene encodes CDR1 MNHNS and CDR2 SASEGT. Trimming at V came to 2 bases and at J to 2 bases, leaving 4 bases not matched to a gene. CDR3 protein: CASSERRQGAYEQYV. The CDR3 region has the DNA TGTGCCAGCAGTGAACGTCGACAGGGGGCCTACGAGCAGTACGTC.

This clone occurred a few times. CDR3 coding DNA: TGTGCCAGCAGCGACCGTCGGTTCGGGCGGAGGTCCTACGAGCAGTACTTC. Amino acids: CASSDRRFGRRSYEQYF. V gene TRBV11-2 combines with J gene TRBJ2-7; perhaps TRBD2 as D (5 bases). The germline V gene encodes CDR1 SGHAT and CDR2 FQNNGV. This CDR3 spans 17 amino acids. Between the trimmed V and J ends, which lost 5 bases and 1 base, there was a span of 21 bases.

V gene TRBV5-1 combines with J gene TRBJ2-2; D might be TRBD1 (6 bases). Germline V gives CDR1 SGHRS, CDR2 YFSETQ. This CDR3 has 16 amino acids. Trimming left V 0 bases short and J 4 bases short, with 13 bases between. The CDR3 here is CASSLDRVGGTGELFF. The CDR3 nucleotides are TGCGCCAGCAGCTTGGACAGGGTCGGTGGCACCGGGGAGCTGTTTTTT.

The chain recombines TRBV19 with TRBJ2-1; no reliable D call. V dropped 3 bases and J dropped 7 bases, with 7 bases sitting between them. Germline CDR1 and CDR2: LNHDA and SQIVND (reference sequence). The CDR3 is 12 amino acids. The CDR3 DNA sequence: TGTGCCAGTAGTATGGCGGCTAATGAGCAGTTCTTC. Its translation: CASSMAANEQFF.

This clone occurred once. The gene calls are TRBV7-2 and TRBJ2-2, with D possibly TRBD1 on 5 matching bases. This CDR3 comprises 15 residues. Germline lookup yields CDR1 SGHTA and CDR2 FQGNSA. V dropped 1 base and J dropped 6 bases, with 12 bases sitting between them. The CDR3 nucleotides read TGTGCCAGCAGCTTAGGGGTAGGGGTGGCCGGGGAGCTGTTTTTT. Amino acid sequence: CASSLGVGVAGELFF.

This clone appeared a few times. This chain links TRBV10-1 with TRBJ2-2; D is possibly TRBD2 (6 bases). The CDR3 contains 18 residues. V was clipped by 7 bases and J by 0 bases, with 21 bases between them. Germline CDR1 and CDR2: WNHNN and SYGVQD (reference sequence). The CDR3 sequence is CASIVGLALTANTGELFF. CDR3 nucleotides: TGCGCCAGCATCGTGGGGCTAGCGCTTACCGCGAACACCGGGGAGCTGTTTTTT.

This chain uses TRBV16 with TRBJ2-3; the D is unclear. The ends were cut back, 3 bases at V and 1 base at J, with 14 bases in the middle. Looked up from germline, CDR1 is KGHSY and CDR2 is FQNENV. The CDR3 length is 16 residues. The CDR3 loop is CASSQAGAPGTDTQYF. The CDR3 bases are TGTGCCAGCAGCCAGGCTGGAGCCCCTGGCACAGATACGCAGTATTTT.

The chain links TRBV27 to TRBJ1-3, with 7 bases fitting TRBD1. CDR3 length: 17 amino acids. V dropped 4 bases and J dropped 0; count of bases not matched to a gene: 9. Germline values: CDR1 MNHEY, CDR2 SMNVEV (reference sequence). CDR3 DNA sequence: TGTGCCAGCAGTTCTCGGGTAGGGGGCTTCTCTGGAAACACCATATATTTT. Protein product: CASSSRVGGFSGNTIYF.

J is TRBJ1-5 and V is TRBV29-1, with TRBD1 matching 7 bases. The CDR3 is made up of 16 amino acids. The germline V gene encodes CDR1 SQVTM and CDR2 ANQGSEA. J was trimmed by 3 bases and V by 7 bases; bases with no gene match: 15. CDR3 DNA: TGCAGCGATAGTCGACCCCGGGACAGCAACAATCAGCCCCAGCATTTT. Amino acid sequence: CSDSRPRDSNNQPQHF.

The CDR3 coding sequence is TGTGCCAGCAGACAACGACAGGTCGGTGAGCAGTTCTTC. Residues: CASRQRQVGEQFF. The chain joins TRBV5-8 to TRBJ2-1; maybe TRBD1 (6 bases). Germline V gives CDR1 SGHTS, CDR2 YDEGEE. V lost 5 bases, J lost 9 bases, and 15 bases lay in between. CDR3 length: 13 residues.

The rearrangement links TRBV7-8 to TRBJ1-2, with 8 bases lining up with TRBD1. The CDR3 extends over 13 amino acids. V was clipped by 7 bases and J by 5 bases; unmatched bases: 6. Germline V gene sequence: CDR1 SGHVS, CDR2 FQNEAQ. CDR3 in DNA: TGTGCCAGCACCTCAGGGGGCGGATATGGCTACACCTTC. As protein: CASTSGGGYGYTF.

As to this clone: The junction departs from the called germline gene at one end, perhaps through a read error. The J gene is TRBJ1-1, the V gene TRBV19; the D is unclear. CDR1 and CDR2 (germline): LNHDA, SQIVND (reference sequence). The CDR3 loop spans 13 amino acids. This chain's CDR3 is CASSIGGGTEAFF. CDR3 nucleotides: TGTGCCAGTAGCATAGGAGGTGGCACTGAAGCTTTCTTT.

This chain uses TRBV9 with TRBJ1-2, with TRBD1 matching over 9 bases. CDR1 SGDLS and CDR2 YYNGEE come from the germline V gene. The CDR3 is 14 residues long. V dropped 4 bases and J dropped 4; count of bases not matched to a gene: 5. CDR3 region: CASSPVTGGYGYTF. CDR3 sequence (DNA): TGTGCCAGCAGCCCTGTGACAGGGGGCTATGGCTACACCTTC.

V usage is TRBV5-5 and J usage is TRBJ2-7; 7 positions agree with TRBD1. Germline loops: CDR1 SGHKS, CDR2 YYEKEE (reference sequence). J gave up 2 bases and V 4 bases, and 6 bases lay outside the gene matches. The CDR3 sequence is 14 residues long. The DNA of the CDR3 is TGTGCCAGCAGCCTAACAGGGGCAGCCTACGAGCAGTACGTC. Its protein product is CASSLTGAAYEQYV.